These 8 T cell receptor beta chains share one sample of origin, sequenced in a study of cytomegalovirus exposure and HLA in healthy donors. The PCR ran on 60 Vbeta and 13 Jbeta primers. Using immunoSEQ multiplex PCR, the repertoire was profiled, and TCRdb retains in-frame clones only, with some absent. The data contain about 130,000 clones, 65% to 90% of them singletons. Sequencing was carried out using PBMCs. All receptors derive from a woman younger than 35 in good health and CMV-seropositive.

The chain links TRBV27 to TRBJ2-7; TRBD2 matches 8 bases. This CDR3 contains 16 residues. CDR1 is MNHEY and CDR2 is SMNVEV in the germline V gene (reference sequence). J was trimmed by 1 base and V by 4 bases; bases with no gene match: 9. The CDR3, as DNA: TGTGCCAGCAGTTCCTCAACTAGCGGACGATCCTACGAGCAGTACTTC. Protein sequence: CASSSSTSGRSYEQYF.

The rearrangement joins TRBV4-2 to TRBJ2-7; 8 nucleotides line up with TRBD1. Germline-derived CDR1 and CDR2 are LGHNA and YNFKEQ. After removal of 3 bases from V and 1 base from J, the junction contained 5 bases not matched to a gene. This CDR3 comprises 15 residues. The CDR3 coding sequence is TGTGCCAGCAGCCAGACAGGGGACCTATCCTACGAGCAGTACTTC. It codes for CASSQTGDLSYEQYF.

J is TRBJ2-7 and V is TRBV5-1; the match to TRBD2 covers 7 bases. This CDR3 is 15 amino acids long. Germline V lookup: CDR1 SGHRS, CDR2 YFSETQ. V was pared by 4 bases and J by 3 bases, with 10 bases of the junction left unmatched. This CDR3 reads CASSIGLDGIYEQYF. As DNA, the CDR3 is TGCGCCAGCAGCATCGGACTAGATGGGATCTACGAGCAGTACTTC. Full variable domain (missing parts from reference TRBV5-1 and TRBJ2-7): KAGVTQTPRYLIKTRGQQVTLSCSPISGHRSVSWYQQTPGQGLQFLFEYFSETQRNKGNFPGRFSGRQFSNSRSEMNVSTLELGDSALYLCASSIGLDGIYEQYFGPGTRLTVT.

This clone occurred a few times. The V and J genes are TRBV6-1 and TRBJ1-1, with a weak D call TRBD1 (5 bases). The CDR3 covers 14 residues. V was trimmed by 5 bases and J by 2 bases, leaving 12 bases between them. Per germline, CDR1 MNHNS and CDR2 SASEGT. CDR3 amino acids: CASSFLGDNTEAFF. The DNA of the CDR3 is TGTGCCAGCAGTTTTTTAGGGGATAACACTGAAGCTTTCTTT.

CDR3 sequence (DNA): TGTGCCAGCAGGTTCCGGGACACAGCCTCCTACGAGCAGTACTTC. Protein product: CASRFRDTASYEQYF. The chain is built from TRBV6-5 and TRBJ2-5, with D perhaps TRBD1 (6 bases). The J call is in doubt because the DNA end fits TRBJ2-7 better. The CDR3 contains 15 residues. In germline, CDR1 is MNHEY, CDR2 SVGAGI.

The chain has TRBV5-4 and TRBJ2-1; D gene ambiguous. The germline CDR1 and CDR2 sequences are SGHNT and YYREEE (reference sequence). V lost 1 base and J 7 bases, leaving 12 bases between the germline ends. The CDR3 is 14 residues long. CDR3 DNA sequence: TGTGCCAGCAGCTTGCCCAGTGCGGAAAATGAGCAGTTCTTC. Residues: CASSLPSAENEQFF. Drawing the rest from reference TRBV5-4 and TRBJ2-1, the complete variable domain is ETGVTQSPTHLIKTRGQQVTLRCSSQSGHNTVSWYQQALGQGPQFIFQYYREEENGRGNFPPRFSGLQFPNYSSELNVNALELDDSALYLCASSLPSAENEQFFGPGTRLTVL.

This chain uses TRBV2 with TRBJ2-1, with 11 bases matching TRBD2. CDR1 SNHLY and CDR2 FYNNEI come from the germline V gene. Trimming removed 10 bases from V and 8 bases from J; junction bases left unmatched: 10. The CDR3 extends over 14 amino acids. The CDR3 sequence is CATISGGDVDEQFF. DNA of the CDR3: TGTGCCACCATTAGCGGGGGGGACGTCGATGAGCAGTTCTTC.

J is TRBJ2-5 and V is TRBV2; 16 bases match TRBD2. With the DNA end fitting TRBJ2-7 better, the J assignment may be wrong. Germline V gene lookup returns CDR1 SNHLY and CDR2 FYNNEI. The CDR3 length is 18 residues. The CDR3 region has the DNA TGTGCCAGCAGTGAAGTGGGACTAGCGGGGGGGCCGAGGAACGAGCAGTACTTC. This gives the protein CASSEVGLAGGPRNEQYF.